This T cell receptor (beta chain) was sequenced in a study of blood T cell repertoires in COVID-19. Study in general: Samples of COVID-19 (acute and convalescent) were obtained from the United States, Italy and Spain. PBMCs, B-cell-depleted T cells, or T cells were the source of the cDNA or gDNA that made up the material.

Profiling relied on immunoSEQ multiplex PCR, and the TCRdb table lists in-frame clones only, not all of them. The sample lists 150,000 or so clones; approximately 79% were seen once. What the recovered Cohort 3 donors had was two negative PCRs, clearance, or symptom resolution. The V gene's germline CDR1 is SGHTS and CDR2 YDEGEE. V lost 0 bases and J lost 3; bases outside the gene matches: 1. The CDR3 runs 15 residues. The sample taken for sequencing was PBMCs or T cells enriched from blood (not recorded which). The chain recombines TRBV5-8 with TRBJ1-1; 11 nucleotides line up with TRBD1. The receptor's source is a woman aged 45-65 years who had recovered from COVID-19. In DNA, the CDR3 is TGTGCCAGCAGCTTGGGGACAGGGGGCCACACTGAAGCTTTCTTT. Protein: CASSLGTGGHTEAFF.